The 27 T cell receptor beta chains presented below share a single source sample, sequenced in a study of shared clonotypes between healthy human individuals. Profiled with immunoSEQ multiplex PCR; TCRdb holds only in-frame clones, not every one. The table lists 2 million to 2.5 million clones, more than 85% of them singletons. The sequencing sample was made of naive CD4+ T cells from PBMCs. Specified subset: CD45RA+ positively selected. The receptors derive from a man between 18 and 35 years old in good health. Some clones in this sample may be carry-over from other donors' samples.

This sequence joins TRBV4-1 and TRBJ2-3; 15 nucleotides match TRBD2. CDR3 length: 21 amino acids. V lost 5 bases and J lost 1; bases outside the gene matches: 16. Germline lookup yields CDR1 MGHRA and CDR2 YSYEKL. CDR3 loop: CASSYPARGLAGGEGTDTQYF. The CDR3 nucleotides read TGCGCCAGCAGCTATCCTGCAAGGGGACTAGCGGGAGGAGAAGGCACAGATACGCAGTATTTT.

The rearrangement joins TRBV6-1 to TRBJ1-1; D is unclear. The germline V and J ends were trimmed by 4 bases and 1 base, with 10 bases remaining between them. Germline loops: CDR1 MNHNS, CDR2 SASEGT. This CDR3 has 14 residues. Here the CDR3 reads CASSVSVTNTEAFF. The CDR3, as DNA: TGTGCCAGCAGTGTTTCGGTAACGAACACTGAAGCTTTCTTT.

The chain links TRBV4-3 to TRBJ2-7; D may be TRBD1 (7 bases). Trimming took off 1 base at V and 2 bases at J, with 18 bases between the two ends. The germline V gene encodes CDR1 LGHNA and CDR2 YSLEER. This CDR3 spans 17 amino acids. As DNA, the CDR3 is TGCGCCAGCAGCCAAGTCCTCAGGGGGGTAGTAGCCTACGAGCAGTACTTC. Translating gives CASSQVLRGVVAYEQYF.

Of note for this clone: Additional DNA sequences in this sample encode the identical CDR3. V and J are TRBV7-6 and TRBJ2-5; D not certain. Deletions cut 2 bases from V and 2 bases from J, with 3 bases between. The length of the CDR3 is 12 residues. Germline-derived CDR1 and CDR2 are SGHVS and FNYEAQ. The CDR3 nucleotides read TGTGCCAGCAGCTTACCTCAAGAGACCCAGTACTTC. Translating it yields CASSLPQETQYF.

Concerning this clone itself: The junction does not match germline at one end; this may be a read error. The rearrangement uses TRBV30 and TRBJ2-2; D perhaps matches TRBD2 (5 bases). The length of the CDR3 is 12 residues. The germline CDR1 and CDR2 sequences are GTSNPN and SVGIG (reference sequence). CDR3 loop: CAWRWGTGELFF. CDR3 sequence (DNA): TGTGCTTGGAGGTGGGGCACCGGGGAGCTGTTTTTT.

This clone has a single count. The CDR3 coding sequence is TGCAGCGTTGAAGGCTCGATACTAACGTACAATGAGCAGTTCTTC. Its protein is CSVEGSILTYNEQFF. V is TRBV29-1 and J is TRBJ2-1; D is undetermined. V was shortened by 1 base and J by 4 bases, with 14 bases between the two germline ends. In germline, CDR1 is SQVTM, CDR2 ANQGSEA. The CDR3 length is 15 residues.

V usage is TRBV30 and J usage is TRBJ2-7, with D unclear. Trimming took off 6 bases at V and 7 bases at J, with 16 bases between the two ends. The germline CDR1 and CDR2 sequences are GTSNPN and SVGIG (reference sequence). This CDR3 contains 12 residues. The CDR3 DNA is TGTGCCTGCGGTGTGGCACCCTTGGAGCAGTACTTC. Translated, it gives CACGVAPLEQYF.

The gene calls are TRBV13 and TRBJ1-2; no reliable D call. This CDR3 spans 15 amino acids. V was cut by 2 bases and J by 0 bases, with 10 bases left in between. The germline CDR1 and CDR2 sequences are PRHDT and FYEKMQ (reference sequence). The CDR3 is CASSLLGETNYGYTF. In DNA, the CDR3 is TGTGCCAGCAGCTTACTCGGGGAGACTAACTATGGCTACACCTTC.

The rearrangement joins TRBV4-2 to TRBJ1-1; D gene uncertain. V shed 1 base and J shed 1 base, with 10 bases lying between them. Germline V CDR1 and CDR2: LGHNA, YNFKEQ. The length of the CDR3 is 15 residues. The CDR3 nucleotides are TGTGCCAGCAGCCAAGCCTTGGCAGGGAACACTGAAGCTTTCTTT. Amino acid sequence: CASSQALAGNTEAFF.

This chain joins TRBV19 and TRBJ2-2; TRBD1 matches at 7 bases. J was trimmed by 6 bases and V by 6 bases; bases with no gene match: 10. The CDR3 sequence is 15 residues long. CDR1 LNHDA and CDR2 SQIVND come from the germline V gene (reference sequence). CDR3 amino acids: CASSRRQGESGELFF. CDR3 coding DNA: TGTGCCAGTAGCAGACGACAGGGTGAATCCGGGGAGCTGTTTTTT.

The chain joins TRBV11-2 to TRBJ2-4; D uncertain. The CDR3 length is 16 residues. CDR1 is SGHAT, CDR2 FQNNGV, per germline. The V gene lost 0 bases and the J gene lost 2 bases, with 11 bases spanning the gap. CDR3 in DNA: TGTGCCAGCAGCTTAGAATTGCGATTCCCCAAAAACATTCAGTACTTC. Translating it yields CASSLELRFPKNIQYF. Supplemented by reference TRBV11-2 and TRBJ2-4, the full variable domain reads EAGVAQSPRYKIIEKRQSVAFWCNPISGHATLYWYQQILGQGPKLLIQFQNNGVVDDSQLPKDRFSAERLKGVDSTLKIQPAKLEDSAVYLCASSLELRFPKNIQYFGAGTRLSVL.

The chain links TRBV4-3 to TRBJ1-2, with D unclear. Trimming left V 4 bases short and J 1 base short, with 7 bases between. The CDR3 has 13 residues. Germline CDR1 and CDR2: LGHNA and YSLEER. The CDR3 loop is CASSPGYNYGYTF. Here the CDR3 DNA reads TGCGCCAGCAGCCCGGGTTATAACTATGGCTACACCTTC.

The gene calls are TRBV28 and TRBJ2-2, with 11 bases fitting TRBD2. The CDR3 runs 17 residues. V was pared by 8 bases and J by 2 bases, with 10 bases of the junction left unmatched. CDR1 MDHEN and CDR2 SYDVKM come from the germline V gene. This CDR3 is CASFTPGLAGNTGELFF. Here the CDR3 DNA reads TGTGCCAGCTTTACCCCCGGACTAGCGGGTAACACCGGGGAGCTGTTTTTT. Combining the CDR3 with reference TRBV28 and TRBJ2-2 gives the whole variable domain DVKVTQSSRYLVKRTGEKVFLECVQDMDHENMFWYRQDPGLGLRLIYFSYDVKMKEKGDIPEGYSVSREKKERFSLILESASTNQTSMYLCASFTPGLAGNTGELFFGEGSRLTVL.

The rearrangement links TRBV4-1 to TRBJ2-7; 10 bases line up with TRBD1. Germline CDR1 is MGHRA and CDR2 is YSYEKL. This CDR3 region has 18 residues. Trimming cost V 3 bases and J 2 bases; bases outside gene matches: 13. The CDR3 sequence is CASSQFDRGPGRTYEQYF. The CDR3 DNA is TGCGCCAGCAGCCAGTTCGACAGGGGGCCGGGGAGAACCTACGAGCAGTACTTC.

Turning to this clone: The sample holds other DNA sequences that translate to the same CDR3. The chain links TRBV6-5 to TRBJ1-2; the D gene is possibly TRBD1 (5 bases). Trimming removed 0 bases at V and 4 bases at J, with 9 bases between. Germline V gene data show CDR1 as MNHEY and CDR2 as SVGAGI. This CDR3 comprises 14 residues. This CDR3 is CASSYSGVGYGYTF. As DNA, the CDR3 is TGTGCCAGCAGTTACTCGGGGGTTGGCTATGGCTACACCTTC.

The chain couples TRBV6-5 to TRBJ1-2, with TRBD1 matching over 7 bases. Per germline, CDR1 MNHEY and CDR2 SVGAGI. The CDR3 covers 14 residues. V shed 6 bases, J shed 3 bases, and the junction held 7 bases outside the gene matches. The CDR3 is CASRGTERDYGYTF. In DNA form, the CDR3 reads TGTGCCAGCAGAGGGACAGAGCGAGACTATGGCTACACCTTC.

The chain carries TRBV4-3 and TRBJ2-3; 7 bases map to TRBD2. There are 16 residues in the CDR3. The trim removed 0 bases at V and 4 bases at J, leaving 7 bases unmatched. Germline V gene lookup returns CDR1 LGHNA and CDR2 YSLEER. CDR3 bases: TGCGCCAGCAGCCAAGATGGGAGGGTTATATCAGATACGCAGTATTTT. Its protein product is CASSQDGRVISDTQYF.

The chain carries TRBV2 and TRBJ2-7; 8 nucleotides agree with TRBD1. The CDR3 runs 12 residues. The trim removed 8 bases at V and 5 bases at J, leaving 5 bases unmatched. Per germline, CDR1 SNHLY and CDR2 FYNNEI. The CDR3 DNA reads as TGTGCCAGCGGACAGGGTTCCAACGAGCAGTACTTC. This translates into CASGQGSNEQYF.

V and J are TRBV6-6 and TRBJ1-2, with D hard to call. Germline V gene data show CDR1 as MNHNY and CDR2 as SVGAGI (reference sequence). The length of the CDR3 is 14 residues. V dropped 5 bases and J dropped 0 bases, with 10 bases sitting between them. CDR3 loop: CASSPHTSNYGYTF. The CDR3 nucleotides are TGTGCCAGCAGTCCCCACACCTCTAACTATGGCTACACCTTC.

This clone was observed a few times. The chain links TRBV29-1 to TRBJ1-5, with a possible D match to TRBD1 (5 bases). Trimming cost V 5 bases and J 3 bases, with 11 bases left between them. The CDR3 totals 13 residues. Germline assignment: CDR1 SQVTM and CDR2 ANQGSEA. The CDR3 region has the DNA TGCAGCGTTCTATGGGGACCCAATCAGCCCCAGCATTTT. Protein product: CSVLWGPNQPQHF.

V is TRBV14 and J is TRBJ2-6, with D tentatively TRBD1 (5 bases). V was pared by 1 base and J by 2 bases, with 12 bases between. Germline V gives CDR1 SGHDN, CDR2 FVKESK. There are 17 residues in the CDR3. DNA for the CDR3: TGTGCCAGCAGCCAAGTCTATGGCAGGGCTGGGGCCAACGTCCTGACTTTC. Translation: CASSQVYGRAGANVLTF.

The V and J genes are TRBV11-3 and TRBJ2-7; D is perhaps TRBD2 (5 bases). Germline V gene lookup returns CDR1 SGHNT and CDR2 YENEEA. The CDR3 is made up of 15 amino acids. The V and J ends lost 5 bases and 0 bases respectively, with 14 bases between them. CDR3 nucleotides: TGTGCCAGCAGCCCCGGGGTCGGGTACTCCTACGAGCAGTACTTC. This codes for CASSPGVGYSYEQYF. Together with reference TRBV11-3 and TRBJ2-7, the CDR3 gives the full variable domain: EAGVVQSPRYKIIEKKQPVAFWCNPISGHNTLYWYLQNLGQGPELLIRYENEEAVDDSQLPKDRFSAERLKGVDSTLKIQPAELGDSAVYLCASSPGVGYSYEQYFGPGTRLTVT.

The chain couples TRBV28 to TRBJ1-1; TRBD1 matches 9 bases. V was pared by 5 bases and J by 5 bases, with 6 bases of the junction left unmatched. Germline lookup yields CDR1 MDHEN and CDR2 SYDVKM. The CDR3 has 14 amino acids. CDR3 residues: CASSAGQGLTEAFF. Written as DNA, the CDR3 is TGTGCCAGCAGTGCGGGACAGGGATTAACTGAAGCTTTCTTT.

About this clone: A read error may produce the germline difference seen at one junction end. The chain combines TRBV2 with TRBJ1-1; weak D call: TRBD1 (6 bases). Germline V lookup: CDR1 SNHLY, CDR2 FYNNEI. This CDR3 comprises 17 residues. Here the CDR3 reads CASSEGDILRSNTEAFF. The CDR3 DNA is TGTGCCAGCAGCGAAGGGGACATTCTGAGGAGCAACACTGAAGCTTTCTTT.

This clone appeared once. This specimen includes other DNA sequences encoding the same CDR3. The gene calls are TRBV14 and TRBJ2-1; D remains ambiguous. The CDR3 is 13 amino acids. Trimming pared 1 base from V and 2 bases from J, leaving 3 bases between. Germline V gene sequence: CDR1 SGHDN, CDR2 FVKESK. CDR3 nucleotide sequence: TGTGCCAGCAGCCAAGGAACCTACAATGAGCAGTTCTTC. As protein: CASSQGTYNEQFF.

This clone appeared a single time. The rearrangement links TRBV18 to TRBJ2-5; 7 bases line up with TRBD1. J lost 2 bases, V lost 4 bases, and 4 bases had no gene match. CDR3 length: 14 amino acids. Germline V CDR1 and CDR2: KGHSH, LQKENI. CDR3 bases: TGTGCCAGCTCACTCGGACAGGAGCAAGAGACCCAGTACTTC. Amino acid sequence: CASSLGQEQETQYF.

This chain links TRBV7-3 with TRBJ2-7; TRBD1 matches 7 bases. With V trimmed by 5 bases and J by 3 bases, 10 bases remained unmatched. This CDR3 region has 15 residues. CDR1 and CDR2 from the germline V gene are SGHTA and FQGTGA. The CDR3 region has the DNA TGTGCCAGCAGCCAGACACCGGGACAGCTCTACGAGCAGTACTTC. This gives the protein CASSQTPGQLYEQYF.